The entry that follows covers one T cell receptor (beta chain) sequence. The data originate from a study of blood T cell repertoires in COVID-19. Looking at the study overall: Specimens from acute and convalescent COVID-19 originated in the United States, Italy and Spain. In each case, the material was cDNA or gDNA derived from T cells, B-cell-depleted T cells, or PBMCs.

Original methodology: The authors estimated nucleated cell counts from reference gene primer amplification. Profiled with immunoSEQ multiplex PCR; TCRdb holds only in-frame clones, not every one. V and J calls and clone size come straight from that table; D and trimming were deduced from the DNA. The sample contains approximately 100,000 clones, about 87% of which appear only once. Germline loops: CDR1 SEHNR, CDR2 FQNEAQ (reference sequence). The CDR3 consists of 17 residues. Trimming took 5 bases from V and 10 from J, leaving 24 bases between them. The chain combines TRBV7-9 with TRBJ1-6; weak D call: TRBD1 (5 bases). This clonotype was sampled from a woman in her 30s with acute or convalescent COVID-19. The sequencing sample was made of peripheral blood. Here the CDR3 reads CASSLTGTRDGTSPLHF. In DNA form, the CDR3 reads TGTGCCAGCAGCCTGACCGGCACCAGGGATGGTACCTCACCCCTCCACTTT. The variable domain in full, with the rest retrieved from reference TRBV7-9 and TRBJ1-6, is DTGVSQNPRHKITKRGQNVTFRCDPISEHNRLYWYRQTLGQGPEFLTYFQNEAQLEKSRLLSDRFSAERPKGSFSTLEIQRTEQGDSAMYLCASSLTGTRDGTSPLHFGNGTRLTVT.